This T cell receptor (beta chain) was captured in a study of cytomegalovirus exposure and HLA in healthy donors. At the level of the study: There were around 100 million unique TCR beta sequences, drawn from around 180 million T cells, in an earlier analysis. Falling in the Caucasian-associated ancestry cluster were roughly 80% of approximately 410 genotyped donors. Study-level results: Across all donors, roughly uniform sequencing depth was an assumption of the presence/absence analyses.

Trimming left V 5 bases short and J 1 base short, with 14 bases between. The CDR3 runs to 15 residues. From germline, CDR1 is LNHNV and CDR2 YYDKDF (reference sequence). The PCR was carried out with 60 Vbeta primers and 13 Jbeta primers. Assay used: immunoSEQ multiplex PCR; TCRdb lists only in-frame clones, some missing. The sample carries some 140,000 clones, just under 90% recorded once. For this clone: The target antigen is unknown.

This TCR was recovered from a woman under 40 in good health and CMV-seronegative. V and J are TRBV15 and TRBJ2-5; D is perhaps TRBD2 (7 bases). Input material: PBMCs. The CDR3 reads CATSGGGGTQETQYF. The DNA of the CDR3 is TGTGCCACCAGCGGGGGCGGGGGCACCCAAGAGACCCAGTACTTC.